This T cell receptor beta chain was found in a study of shared T cell receptors in the human thymus (dated by TCRdb to about 2021). At the level of the whole study: The study investigated the way shared, self-reactive T-cell receptor alpha chains are produced in the human thymus.

Sequences SGHNT (CDR1) and YENEEA (CDR2) are obtained from the germline V gene. V is shortened by 6 bases, J by 0 bases, and the region joining them spans 24 bases. Counted from cysteine to phenylalanine, this CDR3 has 18 amino acids. Only CDR3 DNA is held: 54 bases, read in frame from base 1. The library was built by means of the immunoSEQ multiplex PCR assay. The clones in this table, taken by TCRdb from immuneACCESS, are in-frame only. Not every clone is retained; where verified, under half of the shortfall comes from an unresolved V gene, and the cause of the rest is unknown. A total of hundreds of thousands of clones appear in this sample, approximately 78% of them only once. Approximately 0.013% of the sample is in the top ten clones. On this clone: The antigen it recognizes is unknown. The input lacks base qualities; no much larger clone sits a single base away.

These data were also reused for a study on human thymus T cells. As the second study states: Immunologically healthy infants undergoing open corrective cardiac surgery for congenital heart defects in Finland were used as donors. Thymus tissue was collected as surgical resects that were removed during corrective cardiac surgery. Both the thymic and the peripheral blood repertoires appeared to show biased V and J gene segment usage. Highly overlapping thymic TCR repertoires among unrelated individuals were reported in the related research. The study described the TCR alpha and beta repertoires in under ten infant thymus samples and a few matching peripheral blood samples. Donor ages ranged from roughly 6 to 250 days, and the cohort comprised about six male and a couple of female infants. Thymocytes were freed from the tissue by mechanical means and kept at -70 degrees C as pellets of roughly 8.5-30 million cells. A QIAsymphony instrument was used to extract genomic DNA from the frozen cell pellets. The immunoSEQ multiplex PCR assay was used to amplify the TCRB and TCRAD loci from a standardized quantity of quality-controlled genomic DNA. Amplicons spanned the V(D)J region at a length sufficient to cover the CDR3 and identify V and J genes. Amplicon sequencing was performed on an Illumina platform through the commercial immunoSEQ service. Corrections for primer bias and sequencing errors followed previously described methods, while TCRAD and TCRB definitions were based on the IMGT database. The repertoires were analysed using immunoSEQ Analyzer 3.0 and VDJTools for basic statistics, V/J segment usage, diversity estimates, rarefaction and pairwise overlap. To estimate diversity, the Chao1, ChaoE, Efron-Thisted, Shannon and inverse Simpson indices were applied, and diversity was also estimated on datasets down-sampled to the smallest sample. Repertoire overlap was assessed by strict matching of CDR3 nucleotide sequence, V gene and J gene, and clustering was done by Jaccard-based multidimensional scaling. On average, thymus samples yielded roughly 800,000 unique TCRB clonotypes, whereas blood samples yielded approximately 90,000.

The specimen sequenced was thymocytes. The origin of this receptor is a boy under two years old with a congenital heart defect. Donor details come from another sample of the same person, matched by shared clones. The chain links TRBV11-3 with TRBJ2-7; matching of 6 bases hints at TRBD2 as the D gene. DNA sequence: TGTGCCAGCAGTACGGCGAGGGCGGGCCGGGGGTTCTCCTACGAGCAGTACTTC. The translation is CASSTARAGRGFSYEQYF.